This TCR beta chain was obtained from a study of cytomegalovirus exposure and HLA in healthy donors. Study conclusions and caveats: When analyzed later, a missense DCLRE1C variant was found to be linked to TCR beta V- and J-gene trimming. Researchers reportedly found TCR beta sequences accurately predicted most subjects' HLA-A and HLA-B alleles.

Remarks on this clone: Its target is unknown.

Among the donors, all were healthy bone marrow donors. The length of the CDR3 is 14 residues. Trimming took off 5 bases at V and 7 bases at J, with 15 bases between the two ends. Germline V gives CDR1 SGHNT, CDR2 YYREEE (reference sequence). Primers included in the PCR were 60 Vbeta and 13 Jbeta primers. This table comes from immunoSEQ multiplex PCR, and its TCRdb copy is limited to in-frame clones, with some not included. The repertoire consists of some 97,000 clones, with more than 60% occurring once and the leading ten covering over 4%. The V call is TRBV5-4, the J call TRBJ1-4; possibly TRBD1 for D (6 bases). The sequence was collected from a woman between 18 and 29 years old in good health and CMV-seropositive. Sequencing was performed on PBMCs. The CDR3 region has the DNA TGTGCCAGCAGTCAAGACAGGTGGAGTGAAAAACTGTTTTTT. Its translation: CASSQDRWSEKLFF.